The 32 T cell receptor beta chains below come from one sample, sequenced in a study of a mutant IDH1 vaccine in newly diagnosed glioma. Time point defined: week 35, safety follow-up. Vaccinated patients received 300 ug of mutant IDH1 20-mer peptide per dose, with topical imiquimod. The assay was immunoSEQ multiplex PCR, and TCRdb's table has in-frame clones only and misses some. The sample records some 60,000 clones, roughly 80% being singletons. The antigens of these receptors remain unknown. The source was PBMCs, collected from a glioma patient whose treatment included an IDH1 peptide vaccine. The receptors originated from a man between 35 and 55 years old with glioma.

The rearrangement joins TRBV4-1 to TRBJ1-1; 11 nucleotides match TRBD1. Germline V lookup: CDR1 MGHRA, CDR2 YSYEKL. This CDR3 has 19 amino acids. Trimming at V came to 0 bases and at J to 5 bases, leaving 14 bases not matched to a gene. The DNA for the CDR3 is TGCGCCAGCAGCCAAGATGATACCGGGACAGGGGGTGGTCGGACTGAAGCTTTCTTT. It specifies CASSQDDTGTGGGRTEAFF.

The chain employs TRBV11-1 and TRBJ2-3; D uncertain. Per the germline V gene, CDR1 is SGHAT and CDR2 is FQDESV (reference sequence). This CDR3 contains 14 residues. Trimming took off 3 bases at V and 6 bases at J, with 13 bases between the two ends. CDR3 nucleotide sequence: TGTGCCAGCAGCTTGACCGGGCTTGGTGATACGCAGTATTTT. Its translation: CASSLTGLGDTQYF.

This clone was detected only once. This CDR3 is CASSGKRSSTDTQYF. The CDR3 DNA follows: TGTGCCAGCAGCGGTAAGCGGAGTAGCACAGATACGCAGTATTTT. The chain couples TRBV6-5 to TRBJ2-3, with a weak D call TRBD2 (5 bases). Germline V CDR1 and CDR2: MNHEY, SVGAGI. CDR3 length equals 15 residues. The germline V and J ends were trimmed by 6 bases and 0 bases, with 13 bases remaining between them.

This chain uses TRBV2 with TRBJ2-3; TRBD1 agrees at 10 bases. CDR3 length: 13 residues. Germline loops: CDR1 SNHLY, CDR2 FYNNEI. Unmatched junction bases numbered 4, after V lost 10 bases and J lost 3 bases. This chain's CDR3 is CANRDRGTDTQYF. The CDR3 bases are TGTGCCAACCGGGACAGGGGAACAGATACGCAGTATTTT.

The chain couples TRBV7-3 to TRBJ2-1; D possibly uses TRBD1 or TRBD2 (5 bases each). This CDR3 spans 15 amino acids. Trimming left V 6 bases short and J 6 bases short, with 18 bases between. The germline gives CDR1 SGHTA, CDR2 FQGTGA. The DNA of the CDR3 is TGTGCCAGCAGTCCCGGGACCGGAGTTCTCAATGAGCAGTTCTTC. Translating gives CASSPGTGVLNEQFF.

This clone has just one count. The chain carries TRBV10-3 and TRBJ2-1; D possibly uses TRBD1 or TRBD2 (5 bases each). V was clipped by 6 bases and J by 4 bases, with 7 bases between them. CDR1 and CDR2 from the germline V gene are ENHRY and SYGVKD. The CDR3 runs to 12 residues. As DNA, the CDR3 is TGTGCCATCAGGGGACCTTACAATGAGCAGTTCTTC. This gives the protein CAIRGPYNEQFF.

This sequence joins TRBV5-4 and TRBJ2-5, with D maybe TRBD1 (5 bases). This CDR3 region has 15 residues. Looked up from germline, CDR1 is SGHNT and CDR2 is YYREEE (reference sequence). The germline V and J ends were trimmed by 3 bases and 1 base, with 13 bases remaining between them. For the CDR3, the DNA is TGTGCCAGCAGCTCCCTGGGGCCACGCCAAGAGACCCAGTACTTC. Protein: CASSSLGPRQETQYF.

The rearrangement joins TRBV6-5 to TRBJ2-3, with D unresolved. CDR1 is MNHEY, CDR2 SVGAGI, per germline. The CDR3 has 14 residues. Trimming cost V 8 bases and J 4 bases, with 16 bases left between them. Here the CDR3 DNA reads TGTGCCAGCTCGAAATGGTTTTCTCCAGATACGCAGTATTTT. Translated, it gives CASSKWFSPDTQYF.

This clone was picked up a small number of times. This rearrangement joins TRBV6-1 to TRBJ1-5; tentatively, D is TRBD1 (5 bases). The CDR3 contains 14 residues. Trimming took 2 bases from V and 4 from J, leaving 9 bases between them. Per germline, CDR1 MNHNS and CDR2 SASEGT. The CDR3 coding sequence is TGTGCCAGCAGTGAATTGGGGGATAATCAGCCCCAGCATTTT. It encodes CASSELGDNQPQHF.

The CDR3 reads CASSSSGRSRETQYF. DNA of the CDR3: TGTGCCAGCAGCTCCAGCGGGAGGTCGAGGGAGACCCAGTACTTC. The chain recombines TRBV5-6 with TRBJ2-5, with 9 bases that match TRBD2. The CDR3 covers 15 residues. CDR1 and CDR2 (germline): SGHDT, YYEEEE. The junction had 8 bases not matched to a gene; V was cut back by 3 bases and J by 5 bases.

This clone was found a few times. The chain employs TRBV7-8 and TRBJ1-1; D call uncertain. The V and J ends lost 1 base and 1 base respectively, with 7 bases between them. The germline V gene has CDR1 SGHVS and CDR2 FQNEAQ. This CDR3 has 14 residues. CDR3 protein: CASSLGRPNTEAFF. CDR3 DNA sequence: TGTGCCAGCAGCTTAGGGAGACCGAACACTGAAGCTTTCTTT.

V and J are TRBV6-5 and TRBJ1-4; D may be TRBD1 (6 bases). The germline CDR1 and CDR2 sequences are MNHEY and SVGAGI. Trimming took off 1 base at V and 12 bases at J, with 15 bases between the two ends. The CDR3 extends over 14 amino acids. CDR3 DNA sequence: TGTGCCAGCAGTTACTTTGCAGGGGCCTGGCAACTGTTTTTT. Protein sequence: CASSYFAGAWQLFF.

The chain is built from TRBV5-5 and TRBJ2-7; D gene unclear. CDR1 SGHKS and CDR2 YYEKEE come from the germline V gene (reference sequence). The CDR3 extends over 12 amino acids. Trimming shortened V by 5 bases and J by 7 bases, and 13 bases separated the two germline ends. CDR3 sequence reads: CASSQNYGEQYF. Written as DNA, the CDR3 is TGTGCCAGCAGTCAGAACTATGGGGAGCAGTACTTC.

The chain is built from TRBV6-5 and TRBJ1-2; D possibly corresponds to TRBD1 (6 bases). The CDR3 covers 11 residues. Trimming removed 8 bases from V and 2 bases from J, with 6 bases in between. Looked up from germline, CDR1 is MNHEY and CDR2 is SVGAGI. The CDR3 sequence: CASGQNYGYTF. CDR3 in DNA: TGTGCCAGCGGACAGAACTATGGCTACACCTTC.

CDR3 amino acids: CASSLEGGQGYGYTF. The CDR3 DNA reads TGCGCCAGCAGCTTGGAAGGGGGCCAAGGCTATGGCTACACCTTC. The V call is TRBV5-1, the J call TRBJ1-2; TRBD1 matches 7 bases. In germline, CDR1 is SGHRS, CDR2 YFSETQ. This CDR3 region has 15 residues. J lost 4 bases, V lost 0 bases, and 6 bases had no gene match.

The CDR3 DNA sequence: TGTGCCAGCAGCTTAGGCGGGACAGGGTACACTGAAGCTTTCTTT. Translating it yields CASSLGGTGYTEAFF. The chain recombines TRBV7-2 with TRBJ1-1; 9 nucleotides match TRBD1. The CDR3 loop spans 15 amino acids. Germline CDR1 reads SGHTA; CDR2 reads FQGNSA. V lost 1 base, J lost 3 bases, and 3 bases stayed unmatched.

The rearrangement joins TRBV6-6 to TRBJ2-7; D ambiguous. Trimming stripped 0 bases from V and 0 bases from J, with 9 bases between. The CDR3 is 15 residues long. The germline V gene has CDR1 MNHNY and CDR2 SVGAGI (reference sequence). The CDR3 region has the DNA TGTGCCAGCAGTTACTCGAGTTACAGCTCCTACGAGCAGTACTTC. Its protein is CASSYSSYSSYEQYF.

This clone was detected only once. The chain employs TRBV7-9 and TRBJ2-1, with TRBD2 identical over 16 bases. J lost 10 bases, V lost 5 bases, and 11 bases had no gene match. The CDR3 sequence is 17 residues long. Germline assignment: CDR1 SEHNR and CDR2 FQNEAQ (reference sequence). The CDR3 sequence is CASSGGTSGRVVREQFF. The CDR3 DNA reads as TGTGCCAGCAGCGGAGGGACTAGCGGGAGGGTAGTCCGGGAGCAGTTCTTC. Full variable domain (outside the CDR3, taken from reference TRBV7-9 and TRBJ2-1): DTGVSQNPRHKITKRGQNVTFRCDPISEHNRLYWYRQTLGQGPEFLTYFQNEAQLEKSRLLSDRFSAERPKGSFSTLEIQRTEQGDSAMYLCASSGGTSGRVVREQFFGPGTRLTVL.

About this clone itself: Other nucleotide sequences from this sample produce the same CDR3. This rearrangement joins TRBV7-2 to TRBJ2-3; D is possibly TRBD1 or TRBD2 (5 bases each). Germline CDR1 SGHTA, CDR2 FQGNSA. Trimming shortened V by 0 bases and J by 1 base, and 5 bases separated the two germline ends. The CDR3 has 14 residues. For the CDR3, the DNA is TGTGCCAGCAGCTTAGCGGGGGGCACAGATACGCAGTATTTT. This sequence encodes CASSLAGGTDTQYF.

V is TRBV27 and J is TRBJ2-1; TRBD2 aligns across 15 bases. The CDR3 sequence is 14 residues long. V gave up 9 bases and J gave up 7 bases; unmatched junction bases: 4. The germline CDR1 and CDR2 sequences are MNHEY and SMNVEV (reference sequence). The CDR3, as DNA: TGTGCCAGTACCGGGACTAGCGGGGGGAATGAGCAGTTCTTC. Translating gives CASTGTSGGNEQFF.

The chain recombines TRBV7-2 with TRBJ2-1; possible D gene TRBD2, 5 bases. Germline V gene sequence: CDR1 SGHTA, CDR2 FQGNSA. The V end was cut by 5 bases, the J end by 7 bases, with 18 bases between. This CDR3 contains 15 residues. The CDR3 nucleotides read TGTGCCAGCAGCCCCCGGCGGTCTAGCTCGAATGAGCAGTTCTTC. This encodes CASSPRRSSSNEQFF.

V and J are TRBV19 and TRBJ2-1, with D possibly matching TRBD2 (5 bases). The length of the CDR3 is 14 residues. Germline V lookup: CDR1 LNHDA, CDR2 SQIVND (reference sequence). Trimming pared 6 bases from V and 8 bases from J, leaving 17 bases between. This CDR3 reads CASSKSGGGYEQFF. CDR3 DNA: TGTGCCAGTAGCAAGAGCGGAGGCGGGTATGAGCAGTTCTTC.

CDR3 residues: CAICQGATSYEQYF. In DNA, the CDR3 is TGTGCCATCTGTCAGGGGGCTACTTCCTACGAGCAGTACTTC. The rearrangement uses TRBV10-3 and TRBJ2-7; 8 bases map to TRBD1. Germline V lookup: CDR1 ENHRY, CDR2 SYGVKD. This CDR3 contains 14 residues. J was trimmed by 1 base and V by 8 bases; bases with no gene match: 7.

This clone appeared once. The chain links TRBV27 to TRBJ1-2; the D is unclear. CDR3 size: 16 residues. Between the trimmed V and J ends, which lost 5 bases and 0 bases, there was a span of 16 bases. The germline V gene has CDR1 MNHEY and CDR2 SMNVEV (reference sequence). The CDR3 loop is CASSPRPGIANYGYTF. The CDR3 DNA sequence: TGTGCCAGCAGTCCTCGGCCAGGCATTGCTAACTATGGCTACACCTTC.

The CDR3 sequence: CASSLYGTGTEAFF. The DNA for the CDR3 is TGTGCCAGCAGCTTGTATGGAACGGGGACTGAAGCTTTCTTT. The chain recombines TRBV5-5 with TRBJ1-1, with no clear D. Germline V lookup: CDR1 SGHKS, CDR2 YYEKEE (reference sequence). The CDR3 is 14 amino acids. The ends were cut back, 1 base at V and 5 bases at J, with 12 bases in the middle.

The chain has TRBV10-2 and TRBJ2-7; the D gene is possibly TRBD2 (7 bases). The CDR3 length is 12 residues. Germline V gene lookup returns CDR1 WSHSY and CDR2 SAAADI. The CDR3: CAAGALSYEQYF. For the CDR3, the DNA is TGCGCTGCGGGGGCCCTCTCCTACGAGCAGTACTTC.

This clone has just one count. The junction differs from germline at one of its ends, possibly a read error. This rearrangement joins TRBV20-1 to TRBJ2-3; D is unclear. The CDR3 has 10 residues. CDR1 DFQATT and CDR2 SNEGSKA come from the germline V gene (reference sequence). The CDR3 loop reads CSAGEDTQYF. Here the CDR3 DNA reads TGCAGTGCTGGAGAGGATACGCAGTATTTT.

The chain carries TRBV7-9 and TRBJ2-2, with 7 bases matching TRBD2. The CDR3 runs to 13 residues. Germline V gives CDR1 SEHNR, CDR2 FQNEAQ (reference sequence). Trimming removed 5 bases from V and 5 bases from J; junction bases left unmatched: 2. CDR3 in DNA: TGTGCCAGCAGCCGGGGGGAAACCGGGGAGCTGTTTTTT. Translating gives CASSRGETGELFF.

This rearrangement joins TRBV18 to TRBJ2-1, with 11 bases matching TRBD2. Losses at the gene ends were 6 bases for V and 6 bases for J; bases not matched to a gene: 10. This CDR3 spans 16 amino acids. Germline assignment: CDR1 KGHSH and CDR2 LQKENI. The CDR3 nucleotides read TGTGCCAGCTCGGCGACTAGCGGGGCCTCTCTCAATGAGCAGTTCTTC. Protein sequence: CASSATSGASLNEQFF.

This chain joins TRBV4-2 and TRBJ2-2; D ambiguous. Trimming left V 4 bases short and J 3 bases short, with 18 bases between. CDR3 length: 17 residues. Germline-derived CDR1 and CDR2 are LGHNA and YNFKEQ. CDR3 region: CASSPTPDTIYTGELFF. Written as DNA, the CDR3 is TGTGCCAGCAGCCCCACCCCGGATACTATATACACCGGGGAGCTGTTTTTT.

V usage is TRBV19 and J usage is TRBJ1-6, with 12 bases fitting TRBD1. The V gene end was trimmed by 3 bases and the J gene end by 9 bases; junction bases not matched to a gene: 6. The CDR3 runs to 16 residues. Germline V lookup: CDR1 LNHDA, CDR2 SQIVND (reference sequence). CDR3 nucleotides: TGTGCCAGTAGTATTCTGGGACAGGGGGCCTTTTCACCCCTCCACTTT. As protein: CASSILGQGAFSPLHF.

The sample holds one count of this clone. DNA for the CDR3: TGTGCCAGCAGTGTCGACGGAAACTATGGCTACACCTTC. Translated: CASSVDGNYGYTF. This rearrangement joins TRBV6-5 to TRBJ1-2; D unresolved. V was shortened by 5 bases and J by 2 bases, with 9 bases between the two germline ends. The CDR3 has 13 amino acids. CDR1 and CDR2 from the germline V gene are MNHEY and SVGAGI.